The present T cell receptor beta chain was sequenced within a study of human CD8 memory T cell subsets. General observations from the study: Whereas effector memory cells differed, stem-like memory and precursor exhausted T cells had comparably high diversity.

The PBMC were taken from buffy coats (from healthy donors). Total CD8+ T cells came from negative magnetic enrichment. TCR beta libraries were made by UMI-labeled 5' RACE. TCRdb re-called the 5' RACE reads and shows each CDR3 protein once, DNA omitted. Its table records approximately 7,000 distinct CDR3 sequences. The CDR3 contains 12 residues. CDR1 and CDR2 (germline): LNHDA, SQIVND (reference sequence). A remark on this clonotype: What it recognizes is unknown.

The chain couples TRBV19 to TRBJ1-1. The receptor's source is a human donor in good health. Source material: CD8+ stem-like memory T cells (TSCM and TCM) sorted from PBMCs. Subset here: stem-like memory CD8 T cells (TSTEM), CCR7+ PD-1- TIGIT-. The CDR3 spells CASSMGNPEAFF.